By frequency in the sample, the clone carrying this T cell receptor beta chain is medium-sized. This sample stems from a study of circulating CD8 cells and anti-PD-1 response in melanoma. Germline V gene sequence: CDR1 SGHDT, CDR2 YYEEEE. The CDR3 covers 17 residues. The V and J ends lost 1 base and 0 bases respectively, with 16 bases between them. Sorting of live CD3+CD8+TCRalphabeta+ cells by PD-1 and/or TIGIT gave four subsets. Using approximately 15 ng of total RNA, TCR libraries were made with the QIAseq Immune Repertoire TCR panel. In TCRdb, the reads were re-called with MiXCR into one record per CDR3 protein. The sample carries under 500 distinct CDR3 sequences, approximately 11% recorded once.

The J gene is TRBJ2-5, the V gene TRBV5-6; D might be TRBD1 (5 bases). The source is a human donor with melanoma. The sample consisted of CD8+ T cells from PBMCs, taken at baseline or after one month of anti-PD-1 therapy (not recorded which). The DNA of the CDR3 is TGTGCCAGCAGCTTGTTAGAGTCAGGGCGAAACCAAGAGACCCAGTACTTC. Translated: CASSLLESGRNQETQYF.